This T cell receptor (beta chain) was retrieved from a study of blood T cell repertoires in COVID-19. Clones were read by immunoSEQ multiplex PCR, and TCRdb kept only the in-frame ones, dropping some. The sample holds approximately 380,000 clones, 85% to 90% seen once. Which cohort a participant joined came from the clinical history participants gave. Trimming at V came to 3 bases and at J to 0 bases, leaving 13 bases not matched to a gene. CDR3 length: 18 residues. The germline V gene has CDR1 SGDLS and CDR2 YYNGEE. The chain uses TRBV9 and TRBJ1-2, with 8 bases fitting TRBD1. The TCR sequence derives from a woman aged 18-30 years who had recovered from COVID-19. Sequencing used PBMCs or T cells enriched from blood (not recorded which). CDR3 in DNA: TGTGCCAGCAGCGGCCGGGACAGGTTAAAAGGAGCTAACTATGGCTACACCTTC. Translating it yields CASSGRDRLKGANYGYTF.